This passage covers 10 T cell receptor beta chains from one sample sequenced in a study of brain T cells in children with intractable seizures. The time point denotes: blood from clinic visit 5 months post-surgery; TSC patient then seizure free. Generated by immunoSEQ multiplex PCR, the TCRdb table keeps only in-frame clones and is missing some. The sample consists of 300,000 to 400,000 clones, over 90% of them appearing once. The specimen was peripheral blood, collected 4 to 5 months after surgery. Every receptor here comes from a boy in the first two years of life with tuberous sclerosis and intractable seizures.

The V call is TRBV27, the J call TRBJ1-2; D unresolved. From germline, CDR1 is MNHEY and CDR2 SMNVEV (reference sequence). Trimming stripped 10 bases from V and 2 bases from J, with 8 bases between. The CDR3 consists of 11 residues. This CDR3 reads CATGLNYGYTF. CDR3 coding DNA: TGTGCCACCGGTCTAAACTATGGCTACACCTTC.

V gene TRBV7-9 combines with J gene TRBJ2-1; the D gene is possibly TRBD1 (5 bases). CDR1 is SEHNR and CDR2 is FQNEAQ in the germline V gene (reference sequence). The CDR3 covers 16 residues. V shed 6 bases and J shed 6 bases, with 21 bases lying between them. In DNA form, the CDR3 reads TGTGCCAGCAGACCTACCGACAGATTATATTTCAATGAGCAGTTCTTC. Translated: CASRPTDRLYFNEQFF.

This rearrangement joins TRBV12-3 or TRBV12-4 to TRBJ2-3; unclear D gene. Trimming pared 7 bases from V and 3 bases from J, leaving 8 bases between. The CDR3 runs to 12 residues. CDR3 in amino acids: CASTLGTDTQYF. CDR3 coding DNA: TGTGCCAGCACGCTAGGGACAGATACGCAGTATTTT.

Comment on this clone: Other nucleotide sequences in the sample specify the same CDR3. This chain connects TRBV12-3 or TRBV12-4 to TRBJ1-1; D unresolved. The V end lost 3 bases, the J end lost 2 bases, and 7 bases lay between the germline ends. The CDR3 covers 13 residues. CDR3 DNA sequence: TGTGCCAGCAGTTTCGGTGAAAACACTGAAGCTTTCTTT. Residues: CASSFGENTEAFF.

The rearrangement uses TRBV6-5 and TRBJ2-5, with TRBD2 as a possible D gene (6 bases). This CDR3 has 14 residues. Germline assignment: CDR1 MNHEY and CDR2 SVGAGI. Trimming left V 0 bases short and J 3 bases short, with 8 bases between. The CDR3 nucleotides read TGTGCCAGCAGTTACTCCGGGGGAAAAGAGACCCAGTACTTC. It translates to CASSYSGGKETQYF.

The chain is built from TRBV28 and TRBJ1-1; D gene uncertain. Germline V gene lookup returns CDR1 MDHEN and CDR2 SYDVKM. V was trimmed by 3 bases and J by 3 bases, leaving 8 bases between them. This CDR3 is built from 13 residues. In DNA form, the CDR3 reads TGTGCCAGCAGTTTGGAAGGAGACACTGAAGCTTTCTTT. Its translation is CASSLEGDTEAFF.

V and J are TRBV6-4 and TRBJ1-5; no reliable D call. CDR1 and CDR2 from the germline V gene are MRHNA and SNTAGT. Trimming took 6 bases from V and 5 from J, leaving 14 bases between them. CDR3 length: 14 amino acids. The DNA of the CDR3 is TGTGCCAGCAGCCCGGACGCGACGGATCAGCCCCAGCATTTT. It is translated as CASSPDATDQPQHF.

The rearrangement joins TRBV2 to TRBJ1-3; no clear D. The germline V gene has CDR1 SNHLY and CDR2 FYNNEI. CDR3 length: 13 amino acids. With 3 bases removed from V and 3 bases from J, the gap between germline ends came to 6 bases. The DNA for the CDR3 is TGTGCCAGCAGTGATGCGGTTGGAAACACCATATATTTT. As protein: CASSDAVGNTIYF.

J is TRBJ2-7 and V is TRBV4-1; D is uncertain. Germline CDR1 MGHRA, CDR2 YSYEKL. V shed 1 base and J shed 1 base, with 8 bases lying between them. The CDR3 totals 14 residues. The DNA of the CDR3 is TGCGCCAGCAGCCAAGGTGTAGGGTCCTACGAGCAGTACTTC. It translates to CASSQGVGSYEQYF.

V is TRBV11-1 and J is TRBJ2-1; D is unresolved. The CDR3 covers 14 residues. Germline CDR1 reads SGHAT; CDR2 reads FQDESV (reference sequence). V lost 2 bases and J 1 base, leaving 6 bases between the germline ends. The CDR3: CASSLTTSYNEQFF. The CDR3 DNA reads TGTGCCAGCAGCTTAACGACATCCTACAATGAGCAGTTCTTC.